This entry lists 27 T cell receptor beta chains sequenced from one sample in a study of cytomegalovirus exposure and HLA in healthy donors. A multiplex PCR was run with 60 Vbeta primers and 13 Jbeta primers. Libraries were prepared by immunoSEQ multiplex PCR; TCRdb keeps only in-frame clonotypes and omits some of them. The sample shows tens of thousands of clones, 65% to 70% of them seen only once. Sequencing was carried out using PBMCs. These receptors were obtained from a woman in her twenties or thirties in good health and CMV-seronegative.

The chain's CDR3 is CASSRGTSLTDTQYF. In DNA, the CDR3 is TGTGCCAGCAGCAGAGGGACTAGCCTCACAGATACGCAGTATTTT. The chain employs TRBV6-6 and TRBJ2-3, with TRBD2 identical over 9 bases. Per the germline V gene, CDR1 is MNHNY and CDR2 is SVGAGI (reference sequence). The CDR3 length is 15 residues. J gave up 2 bases and V 6 bases, and 6 bases lay outside the gene matches.

The chain employs TRBV9 and TRBJ2-7; D perhaps matches TRBD2 (6 bases). V lost 0 bases to trimming and J lost 9 bases, with 19 bases between them. In germline, CDR1 is SGDLS, CDR2 YYNGEE. The CDR3 has 15 residues. CDR3 sequence reads: CASSVGVGDFGAQYF. The CDR3 DNA reads as TGTGCCAGCAGCGTAGGAGTAGGGGACTTCGGAGCGCAGTACTTC.

The CDR3 bases are TGTGCCAGCAGCTTGATAAGATCCCGGGACAGGGGGGCAACTAATGAAAAACTGTTTTTT. It translates to CASSLIRSRDRGATNEKLFF. The V gene is TRBV7-7, the J gene TRBJ1-4, with 11 bases matching TRBD1. The CDR3 consists of 20 residues. CDR1 SSHAT and CDR2 FNYEAQ come from the germline V gene (reference sequence). V was pared by 3 bases and J by 0 bases, with 12 bases of the junction left unmatched.

Here the CDR3 reads CASSVSRGGIDSPLHF. CDR3 sequence (DNA): TGTGCCAGCAGTGTCAGTCGGGGGGGAATAGATTCACCCCTCCACTTT. The chain couples TRBV6-1 to TRBJ1-6; perhaps TRBD1 as D (5 bases). The ends were cut back, 4 bases at V and 8 bases at J, with 18 bases in the middle. CDR3 length: 16 residues. Germline CDR1 reads MNHNS; CDR2 reads SASEGT.

The rearrangement uses TRBV10-2 and TRBJ1-4; D ambiguous. This CDR3 has 14 residues. Germline values: CDR1 WSHSY, CDR2 SAAADI. V was pared by 3 bases and J by 8 bases, with 13 bases between. The CDR3 is CASSERRLGEKLFF. CDR3 DNA sequence: TGCGCCAGCAGTGAAAGGCGACTCGGCGAAAAACTGTTTTTT.

The V and J genes are TRBV7-9 and TRBJ2-3, with 9 nucleotides matching TRBD2. With V trimmed by 4 bases and J by 6 bases, 5 bases remained unmatched. This CDR3 has 14 residues. Germline lookup yields CDR1 SEHNR and CDR2 FQNEAQ (reference sequence). CDR3 sequence (DNA): TGTGCCAGCAGCTCTACTACTAGCGGGGATACGCAGTATTTT. This sequence encodes CASSSTTSGDTQYF.

This clone was seen only a few times. The rearrangement joins TRBV4-2 to TRBJ2-1; 12 nucleotides line up with TRBD2. Germline values: CDR1 LGHNA, CDR2 YNFKEQ. V dropped 4 bases and J dropped 6; count of bases not matched to a gene: 4. The CDR3 totals 15 residues. The chain's CDR3 is CASSLTSGGLNEQFF. The DNA for the CDR3 is TGTGCCAGCAGCCTGACTAGCGGGGGCCTCAATGAGCAGTTCTTC.

DNA for the CDR3: TGCGCCAGCAGCCAAGATCTCCCGCGACAGGGGAATTGGTACGAGCAGTACTTC. Protein product: CASSQDLPRQGNWYEQYF. The gene calls are TRBV4-3 and TRBJ2-7; 8 bases match TRBD1. Germline lookup yields CDR1 LGHNA and CDR2 YSLEER. The CDR3 covers 18 residues. V shed 0 bases, J shed 4 bases, and the junction held 14 bases outside the gene matches.

The chain has TRBV5-8 and TRBJ1-2, with a weak D call TRBD1 (6 bases). CDR3 size: 12 residues. The germline gives CDR1 SGHTS, CDR2 YDEGEE. V dropped 6 bases and J dropped 8 bases, with 14 bases sitting between them. The CDR3 protein is CASTKGGRGYTF. The CDR3 DNA reads TGTGCCAGCACCAAAGGGGGACGGGGCTACACCTTC.

CDR3 region: CASSPPDRNYEQYF. The DNA for the CDR3 is TGTGCCAGCAGCCCACCAGACAGGAACTACGAGCAGTACTTC. The genes are TRBV7-2 and TRBJ2-7; the D gene is possibly TRBD1 (6 bases). Deletions cut 5 bases from V and 3 bases from J, with 14 bases between. Germline values: CDR1 SGHTA, CDR2 FQGNSA. The CDR3 extends over 14 amino acids.

CDR3 coding DNA: TGTGCCAGCAGCGCGGACACCTATTCACCCCTCCACTTT. Translating gives CASSADTYSPLHF. The chain carries TRBV7-6 and TRBJ1-6; maybe TRBD1 (5 bases). CDR3 length: 13 residues. Germline CDR1 is SGHVS and CDR2 is FNYEAQ. V was trimmed by 5 bases and J by 8 bases, leaving 10 bases between them. Based on the CDR3 plus reference TRBV7-6 and TRBJ1-6, the full variable domain is GAGVSQSPRYKVTKRGQDVALRCDPISGHVSLYWYRQALGQGPEFLTYFNYEAQQDKSGLPNDRFSAERPEGSISTLTIQRTEQRDSAMYRCASSADTYSPLHFGNGTRLTVT.

V usage is TRBV5-1 and J usage is TRBJ2-3; the match to TRBD1 covers 10 bases. V shed 3 bases and J 6 bases; nucleotides not matched to a gene: 13. The germline V gene has CDR1 SGHRS and CDR2 YFSETQ. The CDR3 has 17 residues. CDR3 sequence (DNA): TGCGCCAGCAGCTCCCCCGAGGACAGGGGGGCGATGGATACGCAGTATTTT. This sequence encodes CASSSPEDRGAMDTQYF.

The genes are TRBV27 and TRBJ1-2; 7 nucleotides align to TRBD1. Per the germline V gene, CDR1 is MNHEY and CDR2 is SMNVEV (reference sequence). The V gene end was trimmed by 4 bases and the J gene end by 5 bases; junction bases not matched to a gene: 16. This CDR3 contains 17 residues. DNA for the CDR3: TGTGCCAGCAGTTCCAATCCCTCGGGACAGAGTGTATATGGCTACACCTTC. The encoded protein is CASSSNPSGQSVYGYTF.

V gene TRBV6-6 combines with J gene TRBJ2-1; possibly TRBD1 for D (6 bases). CDR1 and CDR2 (germline): MNHNY, SVGAGI (reference sequence). V was pared by 8 bases and J by 11 bases, with 10 bases between. The CDR3 extends over 10 amino acids. The CDR3 spells CASSGVQQFF. CDR3 nucleotides: TGTGCCAGCTCAGGGGTGCAGCAGTTCTTC.

The CDR3 protein is CASSFGLAFYGELFF. CDR3 in DNA: TGCGCCAGCAGCTTCGGACTAGCCTTCTACGGGGAGCTGTTTTTT. The chain uses TRBV5-1 and TRBJ2-2; TRBD2 aligns across 8 bases. The CDR3 is made up of 15 amino acids. Germline CDR1 and CDR2: SGHRS and YFSETQ. The V segment lost 2 bases and the J segment 7 bases; nucleotides outside the gene matches: 7.

This clone was seen only once. The V and J genes are TRBV6-5 and TRBJ2-5; TRBD2 might be the D (7 bases). The J call is in doubt because the DNA end fits TRBJ2-7 better. Germline V lookup: CDR1 MNHEY, CDR2 SVGAGI. The CDR3 length is 14 residues. CDR3 sequence: CASSEGGQIIEQYF. The CDR3 coding sequence is TGTGCCAGCAGTGAGGGGGGGCAAATTATCGAGCAGTACTTC.

This clone was picked up a small number of times. The chain recombines TRBV7-2 with TRBJ2-3; D is uncertain. Between the trimmed V and J ends, which lost 2 bases and 5 bases, there was a span of 5 bases. There are 12 residues in the CDR3. Germline loops: CDR1 SGHTA, CDR2 FQGNSA. Here the CDR3 reads CASSLLLDTQYF. The CDR3 coding sequence is TGTGCCAGCAGCTTATTATTAGATACGCAGTATTTT.

The chain employs TRBV5-4 and TRBJ1-4, with 11 bases that match TRBD1. Germline lookup yields CDR1 SGHNT and CDR2 YYREEE (reference sequence). The CDR3 is made up of 14 amino acids. Trimming at V came to 4 bases and at J to 8 bases, leaving 4 bases not matched to a gene. In DNA, the CDR3 is TGTGCCAGCAGCCCGGACAGGGGGCAGGAAAAACTGTTTTTT. Its protein is CASSPDRGQEKLFF.

J is TRBJ2-1 and V is TRBV6-5; D perhaps matches TRBD2 (5 bases). Per germline, CDR1 MNHEY and CDR2 SVGAGI. V was pared by 4 bases and J by 10 bases, with 8 bases between. The CDR3 has 11 residues. The CDR3 reads CASSSASEQFF. Here the CDR3 DNA reads TGTGCCAGCAGTTCAGCTAGCGAGCAGTTCTTC.

About this clone: The junction and the germline gene differ at one end; a read error may be behind it. This chain uses TRBV7-7 with TRBJ2-2; TRBD1 aligns across 8 bases. CDR1 is SSHAT and CDR2 is FNYEAQ in the germline V gene (reference sequence). The CDR3 consists of 15 residues. DNA of the CDR3: TGTGCTAGCAGCCGGACAGGGCCCAACACCGGGGAGCTGTTTTTT. It codes for CASSRTGPNTGELFF. Based on the CDR3 plus reference TRBV7-7 and TRBJ2-2, the full variable domain is GAGVSQSPRYKVTKRGQDVTLRCDPISSHATLYWYQQALGQGPEFLTYFNYEAQPDKSGLPSDRFSAERPEGSISTLTIQRTEQRDSAMYRCASSRTGPNTGELFFGEGSRLTVL.

The V gene is TRBV9, the J gene TRBJ1-1; TRBD1 is a possible D gene (6 bases). Trimming removed 2 bases from V and 4 bases from J, with 9 bases in between. CDR3 size: 13 residues. Germline assignment: CDR1 SGDLS and CDR2 YYNGEE. The CDR3, as DNA: TGTGCCAGCAGCGTTTCAGGGGTCACTGAAGCTTTCTTT. This encodes CASSVSGVTEAFF.

J is TRBJ2-5 and V is TRBV5-1; a possible D gene is TRBD1 (5 bases). The CDR3 spans 15 residues. CDR1 and CDR2 (germline): SGHRS, YFSETQ. Trimming stripped 0 bases from V and 1 base from J, with 10 bases between. This chain's CDR3 is CASSLGRGLQETQYF. CDR3 DNA: TGCGCCAGCAGCTTGGGAAGGGGCCTCCAAGAGACCCAGTACTTC.

The chain combines TRBV4-1 with TRBJ1-4; possibly TRBD1 for D (5 bases). Germline V gene data show CDR1 as MGHRA and CDR2 as YSYEKL. V was cut by 0 bases and J by 7 bases, with 12 bases left in between. The CDR3 loop spans 15 amino acids. The CDR3 here is CASSQDFRVGEKLFF. CDR3 DNA sequence: TGCGCCAGCAGCCAAGATTTCAGGGTGGGTGAAAAACTGTTTTTT.

This chain joins TRBV19 and TRBJ2-1, with TRBD1 matching over 9 bases. The CDR3 sequence is 15 residues long. From germline, CDR1 is LNHDA and CDR2 SQIVND (reference sequence). V was clipped by 6 bases and J by 7 bases; unmatched bases: 10. The CDR3 reads CASSSGTGRRNEQFF. In DNA form, the CDR3 reads TGTGCCAGTAGCTCCGGGACAGGGAGGCGTAATGAGCAGTTCTTC. The whole variable domain, remainder taken from reference TRBV19 and TRBJ2-1, is DGGITQSPKYLFRKEGQNVTLSCEQNLNHDAMYWYRQDPGQGLRLIYYSQIVNDFQKGDIAEGYSVSREKKESFPLTVTSAQKNPTAFYLCASSSGTGRRNEQFFGPGTRLTVL.

The chain has TRBV27 and TRBJ1-2; D ambiguous. Germline V lookup: CDR1 MNHEY, CDR2 SMNVEV (reference sequence). The CDR3 consists of 14 residues. Trimming stripped 0 bases from V and 3 bases from J, with 8 bases between. CDR3 nucleotide sequence: TGTGCCAGCAGTTTATCACACGCAGACTATGGCTACACCTTC. Its protein is CASSLSHADYGYTF.

This clone was seen a few times. This chain joins TRBV7-9 and TRBJ2-7; possibly TRBD1 for D (6 bases). V gave up 0 bases and J gave up 4 bases, with 7 bases separating them. In germline, CDR1 is SEHNR, CDR2 FQNEAQ (reference sequence). This CDR3 contains 13 residues. The CDR3, as DNA: TGTGCCAGCAGCTTAGCACAGGGATACGAGCAGTACTTC. Its translation is CASSLAQGYEQYF.

V gene TRBV4-3 combines with J gene TRBJ1-1; 7 bases match TRBD1. The CDR3 length is 16 residues. CDR1 and CDR2 from the germline V gene are LGHNA and YSLEER. V was pared by 0 bases and J by 2 bases, with 6 bases of the junction left unmatched. DNA for the CDR3: TGCGCCAGCAGCCAAGATCAGACAGGGATAAACACTGAAGCTTTCTTT. Translation gives CASSQDQTGINTEAFF.